The 27 T cell receptor beta chains in this list originate from one sample, sequenced in a study of shared clonotypes between healthy human individuals. Terminally differentiated effector memory CD45RA+ cells were left out of the naive CD8 fraction, which was CD45RO-negative and positively selected for CCR7. Produced via immunoSEQ multiplex PCR; TCRdb's table is partial and in-frame only. The profile covers roughly 2 million clones, with about 95% appearing a single time and 0.9% to 1.4% taken by the ten largest. Material: naive CD8+ T cells sorted from blood. Receptors were obtained from a young man in good health.

This chain links TRBV7-6 with TRBJ2-3; 8 bases are a match to TRBD2. The ends lost 4 bases at V and 3 bases at J; junction bases unmatched: 18. CDR3 length: 19 amino acids. Germline assignment: CDR1 SGHVS and CDR2 FNYEAQ. DNA for the CDR3: TGTGCCAGCAGCTCCTTCGGGATCGTCCGGACTAGCTTAACAGATACGCAGTATTTT. Translated: CASSSFGIVRTSLTDTQYF.

V usage is TRBV5-8 and J usage is TRBJ1-1, with D perhaps matching TRBD1 (5 bases). Trimming left V 4 bases short and J 4 bases short, with 14 bases between. The CDR3 totals 14 residues. Germline V CDR1 and CDR2: SGHTS, YDEGEE. CDR3 sequence: CASSLGAQGTEAFF. For the CDR3, the DNA is TGTGCCAGCAGCCTCGGGGCCCAGGGCACTGAAGCTTTCTTT.

On this clone itself: Other nucleotide sequences in the sample specify the same CDR3. The CDR3 loop is CAWSVSGDGYTF. DNA for the CDR3: TGTGCCTGGAGTGTATCGGGGGATGGCTACACCTTC. The chain joins TRBV30 to TRBJ1-2, with D possibly being TRBD1 (5 bases). Germline V gene data show CDR1 as GTSNPN and CDR2 as SVGIG (reference sequence). V shed 0 bases and J shed 6 bases, with 8 bases lying between them. The CDR3 has 12 residues.

The chain employs TRBV5-1 and TRBJ2-1; 8 nucleotides line up with TRBD1. The CDR3 extends over 15 amino acids. CDR1 is SGHRS and CDR2 is YFSETQ in the germline V gene. After removal of 5 bases from V and 3 bases from J, the junction contained 7 bases not matched to a gene. CDR3 coding DNA: TGCGCCAGCAGAAAGGGACAGGTCAACTACAATGAGCAGTTCTTC. The encoded protein is CASRKGQVNYNEQFF.

The chain employs TRBV27 and TRBJ1-5, with TRBD1 identical over 7 bases. This CDR3 comprises 17 residues. With V trimmed by 4 bases and J by 6 bases, 15 bases remained unmatched. Germline assignment: CDR1 MNHEY and CDR2 SMNVEV (reference sequence). As DNA, the CDR3 is TGTGCCAGCAGTTCCGGAGAAGAGGGACAGAAGGGTCAGCCCCAGCATTTT. Translation: CASSSGEEGQKGQPQHF.

J is TRBJ2-2 and V is TRBV5-7; D perhaps matches TRBD1 (6 bases). TRBV5-7 is recorded as an ORF, its role being uncertain. The CDR3 length is 13 residues. V shed 5 bases and J shed 4 bases, with 9 bases lying between them. For the CDR3, the DNA is TGTGCCAGCAGGGACAGTCTCACCGGGGAGCTGTTTTTT. Protein: CASRDSLTGELFF.

This chain connects TRBV28 to TRBJ1-2; the D gene is possibly TRBD1 (5 bases). The V end lost 3 bases, the J end lost 0 bases, and 14 bases lay between the germline ends. This CDR3 has 16 residues. In germline, CDR1 is MDHEN, CDR2 SYDVKM. CDR3 in DNA: TGTGCCAGCAGTTTGGCCAGGGAAGGAGCTAACTATGGCTACACCTTC. Translation gives CASSLAREGANYGYTF.

This clone was recorded a few times. This rearrangement joins TRBV4-3 to TRBJ1-1; TRBD1 is a possible D gene (6 bases). The CDR3 contains 16 residues. Germline CDR1 reads LGHNA; CDR2 reads YSLEER. V was trimmed by 0 bases and J by 0 bases, leaving 11 bases between them. The CDR3 reads CASSQDRGGLNTEAFF. CDR3 DNA sequence: TGCGCCAGCAGCCAAGATAGGGGGGGCTTGAACACTGAAGCTTTCTTT.

This clone is a singleton in its sample. The chain recombines TRBV19 with TRBJ1-1; the D is unclear. The CDR3 contains 14 residues. V was cut by 1 base and J by 1 base, with 7 bases left in between. Germline lookup yields CDR1 LNHDA and CDR2 SQIVND (reference sequence). The CDR3 DNA reads TGTGCCAGTAGTATAGTAGGCAGGAACACTGAAGCTTTCTTT. Translated: CASSIVGRNTEAFF.

With respect to this clone: This CDR3 is also generated by other DNA sequences in the sample. This chain links TRBV27 with TRBJ2-7; 8 positions agree with TRBD1. Unmatched junction bases numbered 11, after V lost 5 bases and J lost 2 bases. Germline loops: CDR1 MNHEY, CDR2 SMNVEV (reference sequence). The CDR3 extends over 16 amino acids. CDR3 DNA sequence: TGTGCCAGCAGTCCCAGTCAGGGGGCACGAACCTACGAGCAGTACTTC. Translating gives CASSPSQGARTYEQYF.

Details on this clone: In the same sample, other DNA sequences code for this CDR3. The rearrangement joins TRBV7-9 to TRBJ2-7; D is undetermined. The germline V gene encodes CDR1 SEHNR and CDR2 FQNEAQ (reference sequence). The CDR3 spans 12 residues. Between the trimmed V and J ends, which lost 2 bases and 2 bases, there was a span of 4 bases. The CDR3 nucleotides are TGTGCCAGCAGCTTAAGCGCCTACGAGCAGTACTTC. This codes for CASSLSAYEQYF. The whole variable domain, filled in from reference TRBV7-9 and TRBJ2-7, reads DTGVSQNPRHKITKRGQNVTFRCDPISEHNRLYWYRQTLGQGPEFLTYFQNEAQLEKSRLLSDRFSAERPKGSFSTLEIQRTEQGDSAMYLCASSLSAYEQYFGPGTRLTVT.

This chain joins TRBV5-4 and TRBJ1-1; TRBD1 matches at 8 bases. The CDR3 spans 13 residues. Germline V gene sequence: CDR1 SGHNT, CDR2 YYREEE (reference sequence). The J segment lost 4 bases and the V segment lost 5 bases, leaving 4 bases of the junction unmatched. Here the CDR3 reads CASRDRGSTEAFF. The CDR3 region has the DNA TGTGCCAGCAGAGACAGGGGTAGCACTGAAGCTTTCTTT.

V gene TRBV4-1 combines with J gene TRBJ1-6; 7 nucleotides align to TRBD1. Trimming removed 3 bases from V and 10 bases from J; junction bases left unmatched: 9. The CDR3 spans 15 residues. CDR1 is MGHRA, CDR2 YSYEKL, per germline. For the CDR3, the DNA is TGCGCCAGCAGCCACCGACAGGGTGGTAGCTCACCCCTCCACTTT. Encoded protein: CASSHRQGGSSPLHF.

The chain uses TRBV9 and TRBJ2-5; 7 nucleotides match TRBD2. Germline V gene lookup returns CDR1 SGDLS and CDR2 YYNGEE. With V trimmed by 3 bases and J by 1 base, 12 bases remained unmatched. CDR3 length equals 17 residues. CDR3 amino acids: CASSAGLAGVGQETQYF. CDR3 DNA sequence: TGTGCCAGCAGCGCTGGTCTGGCGGGGGTTGGCCAAGAGACCCAGTACTTC.

This chain connects TRBV28 to TRBJ1-4; no reliable D call. The V gene lost 1 base and the J gene lost 8 bases, with 11 bases spanning the gap. The CDR3 spans 14 residues. Germline values: CDR1 MDHEN, CDR2 SYDVKM. The CDR3 loop is CASSLSAGVEKLFF. The DNA of the CDR3 is TGTGCCAGCAGTTTATCGGCCGGCGTGGAAAAACTGTTTTTT.

J is TRBJ2-5 and V is TRBV9; D is possibly TRBD1 or TRBD2 (5 bases each). Between the trimmed V and J ends, which lost 4 bases and 5 bases, there was a span of 15 bases. The germline CDR1 and CDR2 sequences are SGDLS and YYNGEE. The length of the CDR3 is 14 residues. The CDR3 DNA sequence: TGTGCCAGCAGCTCCGGGACCCTTCCCGAGACCCAGTACTTC. Translated, it gives CASSSGTLPETQYF.

The chain uses TRBV11-2 and TRBJ2-7, with D maybe TRBD1 (6 bases). Germline V lookup: CDR1 SGHAT, CDR2 FQNNGV. The V end lost 3 bases, the J end lost 4 bases, and 19 bases lay between the germline ends. This CDR3 has 16 amino acids. CDR3 residues: CASSLDTWQGRYEQYF. CDR3 coding DNA: TGTGCCAGCAGCTTGGACACCTGGCAGGGGAGATACGAGCAGTACTTC.

The V call is TRBV7-8, the J call TRBJ1-4; D ambiguous. The CDR3 is made up of 13 amino acids. The germline V gene encodes CDR1 SGHVS and CDR2 FQNEAQ. V was clipped by 2 bases and J by 3 bases, with 4 bases between them. For the CDR3, the DNA is TGTGCCAGCAGCTTACCCTCTAATGAAAAACTGTTTTTT. Encoded protein: CASSLPSNEKLFF.

The rearrangement uses TRBV19 and TRBJ2-5; no clear D. The CDR3 totals 15 residues. The germline V gene encodes CDR1 LNHDA and CDR2 SQIVND (reference sequence). V lost 0 bases, J lost 5 bases, and 13 bases lay in between. CDR3 sequence: CASSIDLPSRETQYF. The CDR3 DNA reads TGTGCCAGTAGTATAGATCTACCAAGTCGGGAGACCCAGTACTTC.

The chain is built from TRBV27 and TRBJ1-1; D unclear. CDR1 and CDR2 (germline): MNHEY, SMNVEV (reference sequence). Trimming removed 3 bases at V and 1 base at J, with 9 bases between. The CDR3 is made up of 14 amino acids. The CDR3 DNA reads TGTGCCAGCAGTTTTTTTAGGACGAACACTGAAGCTTTCTTT. Translated, it gives CASSFFRTNTEAFF.

As for this clone: The same CDR3 is also encoded by other DNA sequences in this sample. The chain carries TRBV4-3 and TRBJ1-1; D unresolved. The CDR3 is 14 residues long. The germline V gene has CDR1 LGHNA and CDR2 YSLEER. The V gene lost 0 bases and the J gene lost 0 bases, with 5 bases spanning the gap. CDR3: CASSQDPMNTEAFF. CDR3 in DNA: TGCGCCAGCAGCCAAGATCCCATGAACACTGAAGCTTTCTTT.

This clone was counted once. Additional DNA sequences in this sample encode the identical CDR3. The J gene is TRBJ1-2, the V gene TRBV7-9; 7 bases align to TRBD1. Per germline, CDR1 SEHNR and CDR2 FQNEAQ (reference sequence). This CDR3 has 14 amino acids. V shed 5 bases, J shed 0 bases, and the junction held 3 bases outside the gene matches. For the CDR3, the DNA is TGTGCCAGCAGCCCAGGGGGGGCTAACTATGGCTACACCTTC. As protein: CASSPGGANYGYTF.

Concerning this clone: Germline is not matched at one junction end, which may reflect a read error. Other nucleotide sequences from this sample produce the same CDR3. The rearrangement uses TRBV7-7 and TRBJ2-3; 7 nucleotides line up with TRBD1. CDR1 is SSHAT and CDR2 is FNYEAQ in the germline V gene (reference sequence). CDR3 length: 15 amino acids. CDR3 sequence (DNA): TGTGCTAGCAGCTTAGGGACAGCTAGCACAGATACGCAGTATTTT. It yields the protein CASSLGTASTDTQYF.

With respect to this clone: Other DNA sequences in this specimen translate into the identical CDR3. The chain uses TRBV27 and TRBJ2-1; weak D call: TRBD2 (5 bases). The CDR3 totals 13 residues. V lost 2 bases to trimming and J lost 4 bases, with 6 bases between them. CDR1 and CDR2 (germline): MNHEY, SMNVEV (reference sequence). The CDR3 is CASSLTGYNEQFF. In nucleotides, the CDR3 is TGTGCCAGCAGTTTAACGGGATACAATGAGCAGTTCTTC.

The gene calls are TRBV27 and TRBJ2-7; D perhaps matches TRBD2 (6 bases). Germline loops: CDR1 MNHEY, CDR2 SMNVEV (reference sequence). Trimming stripped 0 bases from V and 2 bases from J, with 14 bases between. The CDR3 is 16 residues long. CDR3 in DNA: TGTGCCAGCAGTTTATCGGCGGGGACGTACACCTACGAGCAGTACTTC. This sequence encodes CASSLSAGTYTYEQYF.

The V gene is TRBV15, the J gene TRBJ1-2; maybe TRBD1 (5 bases). CDR1 is LNHNV, CDR2 YYDKDF, per germline (reference sequence). V was pared by 6 bases and J by 6 bases, with 20 bases between. CDR3 length: 15 amino acids. CDR3 amino acids: CATSKKLEGVHGYTF. The CDR3 DNA reads as TGTGCCACCAGTAAGAAGCTCGAAGGGGTTCATGGCTACACCTTC.

This clone has more than one count but fewer than ten. CDR3 DNA sequence: TGCGCCAGCAGCGAAGGGACAGGAACCCTCTACGAGCAGTACTTC. Amino acid sequence: CASSEGTGTLYEQYF. V is TRBV5-1 and J is TRBJ2-7; 8 nucleotides agree with TRBD1. After removal of 4 bases from V and 3 bases from J, the junction contained 9 bases not matched to a gene. This CDR3 region has 15 residues. The V gene's germline CDR1 is SGHRS and CDR2 YFSETQ.